This T cell receptor beta chain emerged from a study of T cell responses to AZD1222 COVID-19 vaccine. Points from the study as a whole: It was only after the peak T cell response that any repertoires were sampled. Females made up more of the donors, who were largely white British, and clonal diversity may have come out too low.

In the case of this clone: The antigen is unknown.

Using immunoSEQ multiplex PCR, the repertoire was profiled, and TCRdb retains in-frame clones only, with some absent. The sample carries about 100,000 clones, 87% recorded once. Germline CDR1 SEHNR, CDR2 FQNEAQ (reference sequence). Trimming cost V 5 bases and J 4 bases; bases outside gene matches: 2. The CDR3 has 12 residues. V and J are TRBV7-9 and TRBJ2-7, with TRBD1 matching 7 bases. This receptor was identified in an adult in good health. Sequencing was performed on peripheral blood, taken on day 0 of MenACWY control vaccination. In nucleotides, the CDR3 is TGTGCCAGCAGCGACAGGGTATACGAGCAGTACTTC. Translation gives CASSDRVYEQYF. The whole variable domain, remainder taken from reference TRBV7-9 and TRBJ2-7, is DTGVSQNPRHKITKRGQNVTFRCDPISEHNRLYWYRQTLGQGPEFLTYFQNEAQLEKSRLLSDRFSAERPKGSFSTLEIQRTEQGDSAMYLCASSDRVYEQYFGPGTRLTVT.